Listed below are T cell receptor beta chains from one sample, sequenced in a study of blood T cell repertoires in COVID-19. Produced via immunoSEQ multiplex PCR; TCRdb's table is partial and in-frame only. The table shows fewer than 350,000 clones, with over 75% occurring only once. The sequenced sample was peripheral blood. The receptors were sampled from a human donor in a cohort sampled during active COVID-19. CDR3s include the opening cysteine and the closing phenylalanine or tryptophan. The order of the fields is V gene, CDR3 protein.

v_call: TRBV11-2; cdr3_aa: CASSPRLWQNTEAFF
v_call: TRBV3-1/TRBV3-2; cdr3_aa: CASSHSGYNEQFF
v_call: TRBV6-5; cdr3_aa: CASSYLRHRIETQYF
v_call: TRBV19; cdr3_aa: CASSLRVGEGYGYTF
v_call: TRBV2; cdr3_aa: CASSDKGDSYGYTF
v_call: TRBV18; cdr3_aa: CASSSGSGRTDTQYF
v_call: TRBV13; cdr3_aa: CASSYSRATIYF
v_call: TRBV28; cdr3_aa: CASSGQVGLRNEQFF
v_call: TRBV12-3/TRBV12-4; cdr3_aa: CASSLSRGEAFF
v_call: TRBV18; cdr3_aa: CASSPSYYNEQFF
v_call: TRBV5-8; cdr3_aa: CASSSGLATNTGELFF
v_call: TRBV7-3; cdr3_aa: CASSLSRDGGTDTQYF
v_call: TRBV3-1/TRBV3-2; cdr3_aa: CASSQDLMQPQHF
v_call: TRBV18; cdr3_aa: CASSTGQGKGAEAFF
v_call: TRBV9; cdr3_aa: CASSGPGTGYNEQFF
v_call: TRBV14; cdr3_aa: CASANRGRTEAFF
v_call: TRBV7-9; cdr3_aa: CASSLQGGVTDTQYF
v_call: TRBV6-5; cdr3_aa: CASSYSAYWANTEAFF
v_call: TRBV15; cdr3_aa: CATSRVDKGFRAYEQYF
v_call: TRBV20-1; cdr3_aa: CSARDTEAFF
v_call: TRBV24-1; cdr3_aa: CATSDTTGGSTDTQYF
v_call: TRBV19; cdr3_aa: CASSIQGDTEAFF
v_call: TRBV7-9; cdr3_aa: CASSLGGDPQFF
v_call: TRBV7-8; cdr3_aa: CAKNNRGTSGANVLTF
v_call: TRBV20-1; cdr3_aa: CSTTSGHEQYF